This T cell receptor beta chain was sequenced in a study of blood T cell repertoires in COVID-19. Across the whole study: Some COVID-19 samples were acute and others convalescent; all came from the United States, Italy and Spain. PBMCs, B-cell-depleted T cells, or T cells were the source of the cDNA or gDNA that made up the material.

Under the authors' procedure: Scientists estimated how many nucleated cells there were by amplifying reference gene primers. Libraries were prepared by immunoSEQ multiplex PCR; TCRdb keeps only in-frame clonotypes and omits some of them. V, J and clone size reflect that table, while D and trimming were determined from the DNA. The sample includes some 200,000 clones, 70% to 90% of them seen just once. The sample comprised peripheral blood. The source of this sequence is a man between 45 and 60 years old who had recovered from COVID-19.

Written as DNA, the CDR3 is TGTGCCAGCAGTTTGCCCATGATAGCGGGAGAAAACGAGCAGTACTTC. It is translated as CASSLPMIAGENEQYF. The genes are TRBV28 and TRBJ2-7; 9 nucleotides agree with TRBD2. CDR3 length: 16 residues. The trim removed 3 bases at V and 5 bases at J, leaving 11 bases unmatched. Germline V gene lookup returns CDR1 MDHEN and CDR2 SYDVKM.